Listed here is a single T cell receptor (beta chain). What it binds is unknown. The data were obtained in a study of T cell responses to AZD1222 COVID-19 vaccine. The study's findings and limits: Spike-specific TCR repertoires showed rising breadth and depth after two AZD1222 doses. Clonal diversity may have been underestimated in mostly white British donors.

This CDR3 contains 15 residues. Between the trimmed V and J ends, which lost 4 bases and 2 bases, there was a span of 13 bases. CDR1 and CDR2 (germline): SGHVS, FNYEAQ. Only in-frame clones appear in the TCRdb table, and some are missing; sequencing was by immunoSEQ multiplex PCR. The data contain more than 95,000 clones, around 89% of them singletons. The chain links TRBV7-6 to TRBJ2-3, with TRBD1 as a possible D gene (5 bases). The sequencing here drew on peripheral blood, taken on day 0 of AZD1222 vaccination. The TCR comes from an adult in good health. The chain's CDR3 is CASSSSRVTTDTQYF. In nucleotides, the CDR3 is TGTGCCAGCAGCTCAAGCAGGGTCACCACAGATACGCAGTATTTT.